Below are 9 T cell receptor beta chains sequenced from a single sample in a study of PD-1 blockade in classical Hodgkin lymphoma. TCRdb's table, derived via immunoSEQ multiplex PCR, lists solely in-frame clones and lacks some. Of 75,000 to 95,000 clones in the sample, approximately 83% are singletons; the top ten hold over 15%. Time point: cycle 4 day 1 (C4D1), after 6 weeks of nivolumab. Each patient's relapse followed autologous stem cell transplantation, and brentuximab vedotin exposure varied. Sequenced material: peripheral blood mononuclear cells (PBMCs), taken before the fourth cycle of nivolumab. These receptors came from a human donor with classical Hodgkin lymphoma.

The rearrangement links TRBV27 to TRBJ1-4; D is undetermined. Trimming stripped 1 base from V and 0 bases from J, with 9 bases between. Germline V gene lookup returns CDR1 MNHEY and CDR2 SMNVEV (reference sequence). The CDR3 extends over 16 amino acids. CDR3 sequence: CASSLLRGSTNEKLFF. For the CDR3, the DNA is TGTGCCAGCAGTTTATTGCGCGGATCAACTAATGAAAAACTGTTTTTT.

The rearrangement joins TRBV2 to TRBJ2-1, with D unclear. Trimming removed 7 bases at V and 0 bases at J, with 10 bases between. Germline CDR1 SNHLY, CDR2 FYNNEI. The CDR3 sequence is 14 residues long. CDR3 protein: CASIRWSSYNEQFF. The CDR3 coding sequence is TGTGCCAGCATTCGTTGGAGCTCCTACAATGAGCAGTTCTTC.

The chain employs TRBV19 and TRBJ2-3, with D possibly being TRBD2 (5 bases). Trimming shortened V by 6 bases and J by 1 base, and 17 bases separated the two germline ends. CDR3 length: 16 residues. CDR1 and CDR2 (germline): LNHDA, SQIVND (reference sequence). The CDR3 nucleotides read TGTGCCAGTAGCCGGACTTCACAGTCGGGCACAGATACGCAGTATTTT. Its protein is CASSRTSQSGTDTQYF.

The CDR3 is CATLQGQGGIQYF. CDR3 DNA: TGTGCCACCCTTCAGGGGCAGGGGGGCATTCAGTACTTC. The chain recombines TRBV28 with TRBJ2-4; possible D gene TRBD1, 7 bases. Per germline, CDR1 MDHEN and CDR2 SYDVKM. Deletions cut 10 bases from V and 9 bases from J, with 19 bases between. The CDR3 consists of 13 residues.

This clone was recorded only once. The J gene is TRBJ2-7, the V gene TRBV21-1; no DNA check was done on the table's D call, TRBD2. TRBV21-1 is assigned pseudogene status. The CDR3 runs 16 residues. The CDR3 DNA reads as TGTGCCAGCAGCAAAGCTAGCGGGAGAGTACTTTACGAGCAGTACTTC. It encodes CASSKASGRVLYEQYF.

The sample holds one count of this clone. The chain joins TRBV28 to TRBJ2-7, with D possibly being TRBD2 (5 bases). Per germline, CDR1 MDHEN and CDR2 SYDVKM. V was trimmed by 5 bases and J by 3 bases, leaving 17 bases between them. The CDR3 has 15 amino acids. In DNA, the CDR3 is TGTGCCAGCAGTCCGTCCGGACCTAGCAACTACGAGCAGTACTTC. Its protein product is CASSPSGPSNYEQYF.

The chain couples TRBV7-8 to TRBJ1-1; maybe TRBD1 (5 bases). CDR1 and CDR2 from the germline V gene are SGHVS and FQNEAQ. V lost 6 bases to trimming and J lost 0 bases, with 11 bases between them. The CDR3 is 14 amino acids. The CDR3: CASSSQALNTEAFF. The CDR3 DNA follows: TGTGCCAGCAGTTCACAGGCTTTGAACACTGAAGCTTTCTTT.

The J gene is TRBJ2-5, the V gene TRBV7-2; the D is unclear. The CDR3 is 14 amino acids. Per germline, CDR1 SGHTA and CDR2 FQGNSA. V gave up 1 base and J gave up 1 base, with 7 bases separating them. The CDR3 region is CASSLVLPQETQYF. Here the CDR3 DNA reads TGTGCCAGCAGCTTAGTCTTACCCCAAGAGACCCAGTACTTC.

This clone was picked up a small number of times. This chain links TRBV7-2 with TRBJ2-5; 10 positions match TRBD1. The CDR3 sequence is 15 residues long. V dropped 8 bases and J dropped 5; count of bases not matched to a gene: 11. The germline V gene encodes CDR1 SGHTA and CDR2 FQGNSA. The CDR3 sequence is CASGRQGAGRETQYF. The CDR3 DNA reads TGTGCCAGCGGAAGACAGGGGGCCGGGAGGGAGACCCAGTACTTC.